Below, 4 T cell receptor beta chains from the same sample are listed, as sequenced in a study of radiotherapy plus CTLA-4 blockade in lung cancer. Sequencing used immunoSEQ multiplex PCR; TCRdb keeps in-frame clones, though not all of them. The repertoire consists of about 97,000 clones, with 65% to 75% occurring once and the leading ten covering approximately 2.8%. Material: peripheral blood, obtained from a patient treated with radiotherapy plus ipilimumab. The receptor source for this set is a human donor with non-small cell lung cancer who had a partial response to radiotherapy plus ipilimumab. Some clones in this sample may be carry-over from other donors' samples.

CDR3 coding DNA: TGTGCCAGCAGCTTGGCATCTAGCTCCTCCTACAATGAGCAGTTCTTC. It translates to CASSLASSSSYNEQFF. The chain uses TRBV5-4 and TRBJ2-1; D may be TRBD2 (5 bases). The germline V and J ends were trimmed by 0 bases and 0 bases, with 10 bases remaining between them. The CDR3 loop spans 16 amino acids. Germline V gene sequence: CDR1 SGHNT, CDR2 YYREEE (reference sequence).

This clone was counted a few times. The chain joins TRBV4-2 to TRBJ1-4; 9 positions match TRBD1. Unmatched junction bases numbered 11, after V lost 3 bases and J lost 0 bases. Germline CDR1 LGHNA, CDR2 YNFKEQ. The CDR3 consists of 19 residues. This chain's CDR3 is CASSQSPGTGFATNEKLFF. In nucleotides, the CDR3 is TGTGCCAGCAGCCAGTCCCCCGGGACAGGGTTTGCAACTAATGAAAAACTGTTTTTT.

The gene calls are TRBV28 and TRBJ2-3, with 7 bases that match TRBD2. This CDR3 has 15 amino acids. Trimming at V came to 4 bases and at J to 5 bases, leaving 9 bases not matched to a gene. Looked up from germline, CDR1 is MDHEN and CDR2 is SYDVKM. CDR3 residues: CASSSTWGGIDTQYF. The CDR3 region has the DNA TGTGCCAGCAGTTCAACGTGGGGGGGTATAGATACGCAGTATTTT.

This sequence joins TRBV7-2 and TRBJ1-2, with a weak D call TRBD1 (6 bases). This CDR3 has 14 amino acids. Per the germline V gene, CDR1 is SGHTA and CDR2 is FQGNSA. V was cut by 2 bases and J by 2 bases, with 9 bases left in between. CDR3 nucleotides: TGTGCCAGCAGCTTAAACAGGGCGAACTATGGCTACACCTTC. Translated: CASSLNRANYGYTF.